The text below deals with one TCR beta chain. Its target is unknown. The data were taken from a study of blood T cells in healthy people across ages. Study results and limitations: Changes seen in expanded clonotypes were possibly confounded by donor CMV status left unknown.

With a J-beta primer mix and a sample-barcoded 5' primer, a second PCR ran roughly 6 to 11 cycles. Every single cDNA molecule received a tag from a template-switch adaptor with 12 random nucleotides. TCRdb processed the 5' RACE reads anew with MiXCR; each CDR3 protein has one entry. The repertoire has around 970,000 distinct CDR3 sequences, roughly half of them found once; the top ten carry about 22%. This CDR3 comprises 15 residues. CDR1 and CDR2 (germline): MNHEY, SVGEGT. The trim removed 5 bases at V and 4 bases at J, leaving 8 bases unmatched. Specimen: blood. The gene calls are TRBV6-2 or TRBV6-3 and TRBJ2-7, with TRBD2 matching 10 bases. This clonotype originated in a woman in her sixties in good health. CDR3: CASSNLSGRRYEQYF. The CDR3 nucleotides are TGTGCCAGCAGTAACCTTAGCGGGAGGAGATACGAGCAGTACTTC.